This entry lists 13 T cell receptor beta chains sequenced from one sample in a study of blood T cells in healthy people across ages. For the second PCR, which ran for roughly 7 to 11 cycles, a sample-barcoded 5' primer and a J-beta primer mix were used. TCRdb redid the calling of the 5' RACE reads with MiXCR, one entry per CDR3 protein. The data contain about 800,000 distinct CDR3 sequences, roughly 64% of them singletons. The sequencing input was blood. These receptors originate from a man in his thirties or forties in good health.

The rearrangement uses TRBV20-1 and TRBJ2-1, with TRBD2 matching 8 bases. With 6 bases clipped from V and 9 bases from J, the junction kept 10 bases outside the gene matches. CDR3 length: 13 residues. The germline gives CDR1 DFQATT, CDR2 SNEGSKA (reference sequence). CDR3: CSAPSGGDVEQFF. The DNA of the CDR3 is TGCAGTGCCCCTTCGGGGGGGGATGTTGAGCAGTTCTTC.

The chain employs TRBV27 and TRBJ2-5, with D hard to call. V was cut by 8 bases and J by 11 bases, with 24 bases left in between. The CDR3 extends over 14 amino acids. Germline CDR1 reads MNHEY; CDR2 reads SMNVEV (reference sequence). The DNA of the CDR3 is TGTGCCAGCCGGAGCTCCCGGTACTACAATGAGCAGTACTTC. Translated: CASRSSRYYNEQYF.

V is TRBV7-2 and J is TRBJ1-1; D call uncertain. Per the germline V gene, CDR1 is SGHTA and CDR2 is FQGNSA. CDR3 size: 13 residues. Trimming shortened V by 4 bases and J by 7 bases, and 13 bases separated the two germline ends. The CDR3 DNA follows: TGTGCCAGCAGCTCCCGGGTTGACCTTGAAGCTTTCTTT. The encoded protein is CASSSRVDLEAFF. Complete variable domain (other parts from reference TRBV7-2 and TRBJ1-1): GAGVSQSPSNKVTEKGKDVELRCDPISGHTALYWYRQSLGQGLEFLIYFQGNSAPDKSGLPSDRFSAERTGGSVSTLTIQRTQQEDSAVYLCASSSRVDLEAFFGQGTRLTVV.

V and J are TRBV5-1 and TRBJ1-2, with D uncertain. The CDR3 loop spans 15 amino acids. V was cut by 0 bases and J by 4 bases, with 13 bases left in between. The germline CDR1 and CDR2 sequences are SGHRS and YFSETQ. The CDR3 here is CASSLALGSFYGYTF. CDR3 DNA: TGCGCCAGCAGCTTGGCTCTGGGCAGCTTCTATGGCTACACCTTC.

As for this clonotype: At one boundary the junction diverges from the germline segment, which might be a read error. The V gene is TRBV6-2 or TRBV6-3, the J gene TRBJ2-7; 8 nucleotides match TRBD1. CDR1 is MNHEY and CDR2 is SVGEGT in the germline V gene. CDR3 size: 17 residues. Here the CDR3 reads CASSSYPGTGTMYEQNF. In DNA form, the CDR3 reads TGTGCCAGCAGTTCCTACCCCGGGACAGGAACAATGTACGAGCAGAACTTC.

The V gene is TRBV13, the J gene TRBJ2-5; D is uncertain. Trimming pared 5 bases from V and 0 bases from J, leaving 16 bases between. Germline V CDR1 and CDR2: PRHDT, FYEKMQ (reference sequence). The CDR3 is 16 residues long. CDR3 DNA sequence: TGTGCCAGCAGCCCCGGGTTCTCCCCGTACCAAGAGACCCAGTACTTC. It is translated as CASSPGFSPYQETQYF.

The chain carries TRBV20-1 and TRBJ2-1; 10 positions agree with TRBD2. V lost 3 bases, J lost 9 bases, and 11 bases stayed unmatched. The germline V gene has CDR1 DFQATT and CDR2 SNEGSKA (reference sequence). The CDR3 spans 15 residues. The CDR3 nucleotides are TGCAGTGCTAGCAGAACCGGGACTAGCGATGCTGAGCAGTTCTTC. It translates to CSASRTGTSDAEQFF.

The rearrangement links TRBV5-1 to TRBJ2-1; possibly TRBD1 for D (6 bases). Germline CDR1 is SGHRS and CDR2 is YFSETQ. The CDR3 runs to 14 residues. The germline V and J ends were trimmed by 4 bases and 5 bases, with 13 bases remaining between them. CDR3 in amino acids: CASSPPGTNNEQFF. CDR3 in DNA: TGCGCCAGCAGCCCCCCTGGGACAAACAATGAGCAGTTCTTC.

This chain uses TRBV5-1 with TRBJ1-6; 8 nucleotides line up with TRBD1. With 4 bases clipped from V and 8 bases from J, the junction kept 11 bases outside the gene matches. The germline V gene has CDR1 SGHRS and CDR2 YFSETQ. The CDR3 runs to 16 residues. The CDR3 region is CASSDLGQGDDSPLHF. DNA of the CDR3: TGCGCCAGCAGCGACCTCGGACAGGGCGATGATTCACCCCTCCACTTT.

The chain links TRBV20-1 to TRBJ2-1; TRBD2 might be the D (6 bases). This CDR3 comprises 14 residues. CDR1 is DFQATT and CDR2 is SNEGSKA in the germline V gene (reference sequence). V was trimmed by 0 bases and J by 10 bases, leaving 16 bases between them. CDR3: CSARDRDSLREQFF. As DNA, the CDR3 is TGCAGTGCTAGAGACAGGGACTCGCTTAGGGAGCAGTTCTTC.

This clonotype was picked up many times. The CDR3 DNA is TGCAGTGCTACCCCCACCGCAGGGAATATTGGAAGTGGCTACACCTTC. It translates to CSATPTAGNIGSGYTF. V and J are TRBV20-1 and TRBJ1-2, with a weak D call TRBD1 (5 bases). V was pared by 4 bases and J by 7 bases, with 25 bases between. The CDR3 is 16 residues long. Looked up from germline, CDR1 is DFQATT and CDR2 is SNEGSKA (reference sequence).

In its sample, this clonotype was seen a few times. The V call is TRBV20-1, the J call TRBJ2-3; no clear D gene. V was pared by 6 bases and J by 9 bases, with 13 bases between. This CDR3 contains 11 residues. Germline V CDR1 and CDR2: DFQATT, SNEGSKA (reference sequence). Written as DNA, the CDR3 is TGCAGTGCCGTTACGGAAACGACGCAGTATTTT. Its protein product is CSAVTETTQYF.

This clonotype was found a few times. The gene calls are TRBV29-1 and TRBJ2-4; 7 positions agree with TRBD2. The closer fit of TRBJ2-7 to the DNA end suggests the J call may be wrong. This CDR3 is built from 12 residues. Germline lookup yields CDR1 SQVTM and CDR2 ANQGSEA. CDR3: CSVDGTNYEQYF. The DNA for the CDR3 is TGCAGCGTGGACGGGACTAACTACGAGCAGTACTTC.